The 25 T cell receptor beta chains listed next were all sequenced from one sample in a study of blood T cell repertoires in COVID-19. Profiling relied on immunoSEQ multiplex PCR, and the TCRdb table lists in-frame clones only, not all of them. Counted here are about 480,000 clones, about 85% occurring once; the ten biggest clones make up approximately 2%. Sequencing was done on a sample of PBMCs or T cells enriched from blood (not recorded which). The receptors come from a woman aged 18-29 years with acute COVID-19.

This sequence joins TRBV18 and TRBJ1-1; D unresolved. The CDR3 is 14 residues long. Looked up from germline, CDR1 is KGHSH and CDR2 is LQKENI. Trimming took 6 bases from V and 4 from J, leaving 15 bases between them. The CDR3 bases are TGTGCCAGCTCCCCAGACGCGGGCGGCACTGAAGCTTTCTTT. It yields the protein CASSPDAGGTEAFF.

The chain links TRBV5-5 to TRBJ2-4, with D perhaps TRBD1 (5 bases). V lost 0 bases and J 7 bases, leaving 17 bases between the germline ends. This CDR3 has 16 amino acids. The germline CDR1 and CDR2 sequences are SGHKS and YYEKEE (reference sequence). Here the CDR3 DNA reads TGTGCCAGCAGCTTGGATCCCAACTCAGGGTTGAACATTCAGTACTTC. Its translation is CASSLDPNSGLNIQYF.

This clone has just one count. An end of the junction differs from the germline gene, which may be a read error. The rearrangement uses TRBV15 and TRBJ1-1; D might be TRBD1 (5 bases). This CDR3 spans 18 amino acids. CDR1 and CDR2 (germline): LNHNV, YYDKDF (reference sequence). CDR3 in DNA: TGTGCCACCACCCCAGCCCAGCCCCTCAGGGCCTTGAATACTGAAGCTTTCTTT. It specifies CATTPAQPLRALNTEAFF.

The rearrangement joins TRBV2 to TRBJ1-2, with D tentatively TRBD1 (5 bases). The CDR3 has 12 amino acids. CDR1 and CDR2 (germline): SNHLY, FYNNEI. V lost 4 bases, J lost 5 bases, and 8 bases lay in between. As DNA, the CDR3 is TGTGCCAGCAGTGGGGGACTGTATGGCTACACCTTC. Translating gives CASSGGLYGYTF.

This clone was detected once. V is TRBV6-5 and J is TRBJ2-5, with 9 bases identical to TRBD1. The trim removed 6 bases at V and 2 bases at J, leaving 7 bases unmatched. In germline, CDR1 is MNHEY, CDR2 SVGAGI. This CDR3 spans 15 amino acids. Here the CDR3 reads CASRTYRGPQETQYF. The CDR3 nucleotides are TGTGCCAGCAGAACTTACAGGGGGCCTCAAGAGACCCAGTACTTC.

This clone was counted a few times. V gene TRBV5-4 combines with J gene TRBJ1-6; 7 bases are shared with TRBD1. The CDR3 length is 14 residues. Germline V CDR1 and CDR2: SGHNT, YYREEE (reference sequence). With V trimmed by 2 bases and J by 4 bases, 0 bases remained unmatched. CDR3 protein: CASSLQGYNSPLHF. DNA for the CDR3: TGTGCCAGCAGCTTACAGGGGTATAATTCACCCCTCCACTTT.

This clone was detected only once. The rearrangement uses TRBV18 and TRBJ2-7; tentative D call: TRBD1 (6 bases). The germline CDR1 and CDR2 sequences are KGHSH and LQKENI. The CDR3 has 12 residues. Trimming cost V 3 bases and J 7 bases, with 10 bases left between them. This chain's CDR3 is CASSPGQSEQYF. The CDR3 DNA sequence: TGTGCCAGCTCACCCGGACAGTCGGAGCAGTACTTC.

Notes on this clone: Additional DNA sequences in this sample encode the identical CDR3. V gene TRBV3-1 (or the pseudogene TRBV3-2) combines with J gene TRBJ1-1; D call uncertain. Per the germline V gene, CDR1 is LGHDT and CDR2 is YNNKEL (reference sequence). The germline V and J ends were trimmed by 1 base and 1 base, with 4 bases remaining between them. CDR3 length equals 13 residues. The CDR3 sequence is CASSQGRNTEAFF. For the CDR3, the DNA is TGTGCCAGCAGCCAAGGCAGGAACACTGAAGCTTTCTTT.

The chain links TRBV29-1 to TRBJ2-1; TRBD2 matches 15 bases. Germline-derived CDR1 and CDR2 are SQVTM and ANQGSEA. This CDR3 is 17 amino acids long. J was trimmed by 7 bases and V by 1 base; bases with no gene match: 8. This CDR3 reads CSVEGGLAGGPWNEQFF. The DNA for the CDR3 is TGCAGCGTTGAAGGTGGACTAGCGGGAGGGCCATGGAATGAGCAGTTCTTC.

The chain employs TRBV2 and TRBJ2-2; 11 bases align to TRBD2. Germline-derived CDR1 and CDR2 are SNHLY and FYNNEI. The CDR3 contains 15 residues. The junction had 5 bases not matched to a gene; V was cut back by 6 bases and J by 5 bases. In DNA form, the CDR3 reads TGTGCCAGCAGGTCGAGGACTAGCGGGACCGGGGAGCTGTTTTTT. This translates into CASRSRTSGTGELFF.

V gene TRBV21-1 combines with J gene TRBJ2-7; the DNA was not compared with TRBD2, the D call given in the table. TRBV21-1 is assigned pseudogene status. The CDR3 consists of 16 residues. CDR3 region: CASSKGRRELRYEQYF. The CDR3 nucleotides are TGTGCCAGCAGCAAAGGGCGGCGGGAGTTAAGGTACGAGCAGTACTTC.

The chain joins TRBV24-1 to TRBJ2-3; 10 nucleotides match TRBD2. V shed 4 bases, J shed 3 bases, and the junction held 9 bases outside the gene matches. CDR1 KGHDR and CDR2 SFDVKD come from the germline V gene. CDR3 size: 17 residues. CDR3 in amino acids: CATSDPASGSKTDTQYF. Here the CDR3 DNA reads TGTGCCACCAGTGACCCTGCTAGCGGGAGTAAGACAGATACGCAGTATTTT.

The chain couples TRBV11-2 to TRBJ2-5; TRBD1 matches at 8 bases. V gave up 1 base and J gave up 4 bases; unmatched junction bases: 5. Germline V gives CDR1 SGHAT, CDR2 FQNNGV. The CDR3 spans 15 residues. CDR3 bases: TGTGCCAGCAGCTTAGTGGGACAGGACCTAGAGACCCAGTACTTC. Translated: CASSLVGQDLETQYF.

This clone was seen only a few times. The chain is built from TRBV11-2 and TRBJ1-2, with D maybe TRBD1 (5 bases). This CDR3 contains 15 residues. V was pared by 0 bases and J by 7 bases, with 15 bases between. The germline V gene has CDR1 SGHAT and CDR2 FQNNGV. The CDR3 here is CASSLERGLRGGYTF. In DNA, the CDR3 is TGTGCCAGCAGCTTAGAGAGAGGTTTAAGGGGTGGCTACACCTTC.

The chain carries TRBV2 and TRBJ2-1, with a possible D match to TRBD2 (5 bases). The CDR3 covers 13 residues. The V gene's germline CDR1 is SNHLY and CDR2 FYNNEI. With 6 bases removed from V and 2 bases from J, the gap between germline ends came to 8 bases. CDR3 nucleotides: TGTGCCAGCAGCGGGAATCCCTACAATGAGCAGTTCTTC. The encoded protein is CASSGNPYNEQFF.

The genes are TRBV20-1 and TRBJ1-2; TRBD1 might be the D (6 bases). Trimming removed 6 bases at V and 6 bases at J, with 11 bases between. The CDR3 consists of 11 residues. The germline gives CDR1 DFQATT, CDR2 SNEGSKA (reference sequence). In DNA form, the CDR3 reads TGCAGTGCACAGGACAGCAATGGCTACACCTTC. Translated: CSAQDSNGYTF.

Only one count was recorded for this clone. The CDR3 nucleotides are TGTGCCAGTACCCAGGGGGGTCAGGCCGGGGAGCTGTTTTTT. It is translated as CASTQGGQAGELFF. J is TRBJ2-2 and V is TRBV19, with TRBD1 as a possible D gene (7 bases). V was shortened by 7 bases and J by 6 bases, with 15 bases between the two germline ends. There are 14 residues in the CDR3. Per germline, CDR1 LNHDA and CDR2 SQIVND (reference sequence). Based on the CDR3 plus reference TRBV19 and TRBJ2-2, the full variable domain is DGGITQSPKYLFRKEGQNVTLSCEQNLNHDAMYWYRQDPGQGLRLIYYSQIVNDFQKGDIAEGYSVSREKKESFPLTVTSAQKNPTAFYLCASTQGGQAGELFFGEGSRLTVL.

Worth noting for this clone: One junction end does not reproduce the germline sequence, and a read error may be involved. The rearrangement joins TRBV27 to TRBJ2-1, with D perhaps TRBD2 (6 bases). CDR1 and CDR2 from the germline V gene are MNHEY and SMNVEV (reference sequence). The CDR3 has 17 amino acids. CDR3 bases: TGTGCCAGCAGTCTATCCGGGACTTTGCGGCACTACAATGAGCAGTTCTTC. This encodes CASSLSGTLRHYNEQFF.

This clone was detected only once. The chain combines TRBV4-1 with TRBJ1-1; D unclear. CDR1 is MGHRA and CDR2 is YSYEKL in the germline V gene. Between the trimmed V and J ends, which lost 4 bases and 1 base, there was a span of 10 bases. The CDR3 sequence is 14 residues long. The CDR3 protein is CASSRRRENTEAFF. The CDR3, as DNA: TGCGCCAGCAGCCGTAGACGGGAGAACACTGAAGCTTTCTTT.

This chain joins TRBV9 and TRBJ1-2; 7 bases line up with TRBD1. Looked up from germline, CDR1 is SGDLS and CDR2 is YYNGEE. CDR3 length equals 14 residues. The V segment lost 6 bases and the J segment 0 bases; nucleotides outside the gene matches: 5. CDR3 in DNA: TGTGCCAGCACGCCGGGACAGTCTAACTATGGCTACACCTTC. Its protein product is CASTPGQSNYGYTF.

This clone was counted once. V is TRBV19 and J is TRBJ1-5, with TRBD1 as a possible D gene (5 bases). There are 12 residues in the CDR3. Germline V gene sequence: CDR1 LNHDA, CDR2 SQIVND (reference sequence). Trimming pared 6 bases from V and 2 bases from J, leaving 5 bases between. This CDR3 reads CASRTGNQPQHF. DNA of the CDR3: TGTGCCAGTAGGACAGGCAATCAGCCCCAGCATTTT.

The chain couples TRBV10-1 to TRBJ2-2; 10 bases line up with TRBD2. The CDR3 covers 18 residues. Germline values: CDR1 WNHNN, CDR2 SYGVQD (reference sequence). After removal of 5 bases from V and 1 base from J, the junction contained 10 bases not matched to a gene. The CDR3 spells CASSRGASGSLNTGELFF. The CDR3 nucleotides read TGCGCCAGCAGTAGAGGGGCTAGCGGGAGTTTGAACACCGGGGAGCTGTTTTTT.

The chain couples TRBV24-1 to TRBJ2-3, with D maybe TRBD2 (5 bases). Germline V CDR1 and CDR2: KGHDR, SFDVKD. This CDR3 is 14 amino acids long. The V end lost 3 bases, the J end lost 0 bases, and 6 bases lay between the germline ends. CDR3 region: CATSDPGSTDTQYF. CDR3 bases: TGTGCCACCAGTGATCCGGGGAGCACAGATACGCAGTATTTT.

This clone was seen only once. V and J are TRBV2 and TRBJ2-2; 9 positions agree with TRBD1. The CDR3 is 16 amino acids. The V gene's germline CDR1 is SNHLY and CDR2 FYNNEI. The trim removed 0 bases at V and 4 bases at J, leaving 3 bases unmatched. The CDR3 nucleotides read TGTGCCAGCAGTGAAGCCCGGACAGGGGCCACCGGGGAGCTGTTTTTT. This translates into CASSEARTGATGELFF.

This clone appeared a single time. J is TRBJ1-5 and V is TRBV5-1, with D possibly being TRBD1 (5 bases). The V gene lost 1 base and the J gene lost 1 base, with 12 bases spanning the gap. This CDR3 is built from 16 residues. CDR1 SGHRS and CDR2 YFSETQ come from the germline V gene. The CDR3 DNA sequence: TGCGCCAGCAGCTTGTCCGGGGGTACGAGCAATCAGCCCCAGCATTTT. Translating gives CASSLSGGTSNQPQHF.